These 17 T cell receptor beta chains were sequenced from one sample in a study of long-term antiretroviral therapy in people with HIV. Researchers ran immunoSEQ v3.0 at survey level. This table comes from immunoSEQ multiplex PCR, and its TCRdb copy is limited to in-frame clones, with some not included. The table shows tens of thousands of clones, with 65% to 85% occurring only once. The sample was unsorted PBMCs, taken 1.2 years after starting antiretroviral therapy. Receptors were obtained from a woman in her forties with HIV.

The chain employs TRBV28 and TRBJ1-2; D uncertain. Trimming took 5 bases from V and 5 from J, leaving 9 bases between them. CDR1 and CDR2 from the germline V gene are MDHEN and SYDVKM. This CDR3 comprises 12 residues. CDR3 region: CASSLDQYGYTF. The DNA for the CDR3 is TGTGCCAGCAGTCTGGATCAATATGGCTACACCTTC.

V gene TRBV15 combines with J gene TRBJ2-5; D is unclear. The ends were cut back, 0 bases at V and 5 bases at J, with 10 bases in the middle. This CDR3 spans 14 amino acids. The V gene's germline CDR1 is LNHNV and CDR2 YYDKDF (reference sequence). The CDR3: CATSRDRRVETQYF. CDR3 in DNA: TGTGCCACCAGCAGAGATCGGCGCGTTGAGACCCAGTACTTC.

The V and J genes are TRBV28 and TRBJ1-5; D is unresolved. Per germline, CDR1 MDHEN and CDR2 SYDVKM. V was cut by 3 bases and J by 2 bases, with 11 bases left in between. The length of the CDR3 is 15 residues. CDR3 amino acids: CASSLISRGNQPQHF. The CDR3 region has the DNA TGTGCCAGCAGTTTGATCAGTAGGGGCAATCAGCCCCAGCATTTT.

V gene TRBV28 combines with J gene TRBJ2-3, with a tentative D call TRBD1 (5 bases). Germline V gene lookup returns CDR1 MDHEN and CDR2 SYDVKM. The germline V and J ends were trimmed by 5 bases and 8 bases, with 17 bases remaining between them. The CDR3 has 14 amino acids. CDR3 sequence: CASSPLTQGGTQYF. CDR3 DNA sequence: TGTGCCAGCAGTCCTCTCACCCAGGGCGGTACGCAGTATTTT.

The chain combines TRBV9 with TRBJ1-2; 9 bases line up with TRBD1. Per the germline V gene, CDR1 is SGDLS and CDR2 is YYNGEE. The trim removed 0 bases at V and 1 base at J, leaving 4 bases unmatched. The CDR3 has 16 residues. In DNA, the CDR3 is TGTGCCAGCAGCGTAGGGGGACAGGGAGGTAACTATGGCTACACCTTC. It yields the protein CASSVGGQGGNYGYTF.

The CDR3, as DNA: TGTGCCAGCAGCTTAGCGGGAAACAATGAGCAGTTCTTC. It specifies CASSLAGNNEQFF. The J gene is TRBJ2-1, the V gene TRBV7-9; D not resolved. V shed 0 bases and J shed 5 bases, with 5 bases lying between them. Germline loops: CDR1 SEHNR, CDR2 FQNEAQ (reference sequence). This CDR3 has 13 amino acids.

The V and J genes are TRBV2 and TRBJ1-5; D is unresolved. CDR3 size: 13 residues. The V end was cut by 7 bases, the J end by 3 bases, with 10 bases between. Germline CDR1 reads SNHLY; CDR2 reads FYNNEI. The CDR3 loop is CASIQGLNQPQHF. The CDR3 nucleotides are TGTGCCAGCATTCAAGGACTCAATCAGCCCCAGCATTTT.

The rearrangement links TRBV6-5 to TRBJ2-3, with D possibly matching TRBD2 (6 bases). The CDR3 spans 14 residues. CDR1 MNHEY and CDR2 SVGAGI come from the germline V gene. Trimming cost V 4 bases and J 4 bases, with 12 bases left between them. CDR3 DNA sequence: TGTGCCAGCAGTTTCGTGGGACTGTCAGATACGCAGTATTTT. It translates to CASSFVGLSDTQYF.

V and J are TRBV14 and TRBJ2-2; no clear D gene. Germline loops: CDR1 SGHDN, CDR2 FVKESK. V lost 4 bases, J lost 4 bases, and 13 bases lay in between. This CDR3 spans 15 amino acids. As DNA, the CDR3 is TGTGCCAGCAGCCCCGGCAGAACAACCACCGGGGAGCTGTTTTTT. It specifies CASSPGRTTTGELFF.

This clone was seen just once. CDR3 DNA sequence: TGTGCCAGCAGCCAATTTCGAACAGGGGGGCCCCATGAGCAGTACTTC. This encodes CASSQFRTGGPHEQYF. This chain uses TRBV14 with TRBJ2-7, with 8 bases matching TRBD1. V lost 2 bases, J lost 7 bases, and 13 bases stayed unmatched. In germline, CDR1 is SGHDN, CDR2 FVKESK. There are 16 residues in the CDR3. The whole variable domain, filled in from reference TRBV14 and TRBJ2-7, reads EAGVTQFPSHSVIEKGQTVTLRCDPISGHDNLYWYRRVMGKEIKFLLHFVKESKQDESGMPNNRFLAERTGGTYSTLKVQPAELEDSGVYFCASSQFRTGGPHEQYFGPGTRLTVT.

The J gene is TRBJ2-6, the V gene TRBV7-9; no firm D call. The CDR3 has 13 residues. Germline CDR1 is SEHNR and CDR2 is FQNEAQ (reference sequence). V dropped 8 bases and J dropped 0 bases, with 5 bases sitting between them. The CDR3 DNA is TGTGCCAGCGCACCCTCTGGGGCCAACGTCCTGACTTTC. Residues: CASAPSGANVLTF.

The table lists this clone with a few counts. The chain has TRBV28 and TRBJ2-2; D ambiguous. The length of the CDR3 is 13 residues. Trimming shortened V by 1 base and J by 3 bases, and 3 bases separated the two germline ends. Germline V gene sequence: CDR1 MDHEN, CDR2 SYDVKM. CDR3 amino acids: CASSLYDTGELFF. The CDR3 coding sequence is TGTGCCAGCAGTTTATACGACACCGGGGAGCTGTTTTTT.

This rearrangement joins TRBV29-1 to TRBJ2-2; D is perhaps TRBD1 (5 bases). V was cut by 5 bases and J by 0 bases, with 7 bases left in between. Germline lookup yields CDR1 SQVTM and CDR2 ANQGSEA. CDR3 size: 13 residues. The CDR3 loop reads CSVMTANTGELFF. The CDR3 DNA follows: TGCAGCGTTATGACAGCGAACACCGGGGAGCTGTTTTTT.

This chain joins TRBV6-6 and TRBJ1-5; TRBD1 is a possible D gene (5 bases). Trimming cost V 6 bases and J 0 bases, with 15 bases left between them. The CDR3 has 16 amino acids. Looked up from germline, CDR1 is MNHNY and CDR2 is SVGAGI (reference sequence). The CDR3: CASSPRQSNSNQPQHF. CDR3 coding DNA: TGTGCCAGCAGCCCTCGACAGTCTAATAGCAATCAGCCCCAGCATTTT.

The CDR3 DNA sequence: TGTGCCATCAGTGATGTTCCGGGACAGACACACTACGAGCAGTACTTC. Translating gives CAISDVPGQTHYEQYF. V and J are TRBV10-3 and TRBJ2-7, with TRBD1 identical over 7 bases. Per germline, CDR1 ENHRY and CDR2 SYGVKD. The junction had 11 bases not matched to a gene; V was cut back by 3 bases and J by 3 bases. This CDR3 comprises 16 residues.

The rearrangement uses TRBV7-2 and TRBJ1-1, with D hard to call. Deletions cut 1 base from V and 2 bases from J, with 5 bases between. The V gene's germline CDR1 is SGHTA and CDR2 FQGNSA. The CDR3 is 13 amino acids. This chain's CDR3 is CASSLESNTEAFF. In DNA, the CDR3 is TGTGCCAGCAGCTTAGAGAGTAACACTGAAGCTTTCTTT.

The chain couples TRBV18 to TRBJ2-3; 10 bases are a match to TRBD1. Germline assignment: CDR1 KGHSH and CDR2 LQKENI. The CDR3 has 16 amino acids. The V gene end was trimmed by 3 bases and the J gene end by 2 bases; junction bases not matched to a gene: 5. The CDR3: CASSPKGQGLTDTQYF. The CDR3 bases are TGTGCCAGCTCACCCAAGGGACAGGGGCTCACAGATACGCAGTATTTT.